These 20 T cell receptor beta chains originate from one sample sequenced in a study of T-cell memory formation after mild COVID-19. In TCRdb, the 5' RACE reads were re-called with MiXCR into one record per CDR3 protein. The sample gives roughly 380,000 distinct CDR3 sequences, around 27% of which show up once; roughly 13% is in the top ten. Material: PBMCs or a T cell subset sorted from them (not recorded which). These receptor sequences come from an adult woman who had mild COVID-19 (a few samples of this study predate the infection). Cell type and time point are not known.

There are a few counts of this clonotype. V is TRBV30 and J is TRBJ2-3; TRBD2 matches at 7 bases. Germline V gives CDR1 GTSNPN, CDR2 SVGIG (reference sequence). The CDR3 is 14 amino acids. CDR3 protein: CAGRVAASTDTQYF. For the CDR3, the DNA is TGTGCTGGGAGGGTCGCGGCTAGCACAGATACGCAGTATTTT.

The chain links TRBV7-3 to TRBJ1-1; TRBD1 is a possible D gene (5 bases). The CDR3 spans 13 residues. Per germline, CDR1 SGHTA and CDR2 FQGTGA. With 5 bases removed from V and 5 bases from J, the gap between germline ends came to 12 bases. The CDR3 protein is CASSPFWGTEAFF. CDR3 bases: TGTGCCAGCAGCCCGTTCTGGGGGACTGAAGCTTTCTTT.

This clonotype was seen at least ten times. This chain connects TRBV5-1 to TRBJ2-7, with TRBD1 as a possible D gene (7 bases). CDR1 is SGHRS, CDR2 YFSETQ, per germline. V lost 5 bases, J lost 4 bases, and 13 bases lay in between. The CDR3 totals 13 residues. Here the CDR3 reads CASRRDSNYEQYF. CDR3 coding DNA: TGCGCCAGCAGGCGGGACAGTAATTACGAGCAGTACTTC.

The genes are TRBV6-5 and TRBJ2-5; TRBD1 is a possible D gene (6 bases). The germline gives CDR1 MNHEY, CDR2 SVGAGI. Trimming removed 6 bases at V and 5 bases at J, with 10 bases between. This CDR3 has 12 residues. The CDR3 nucleotides are TGTGCCAGCAGGCCCCAGGGGGAGACCCAGTACTTC. Protein: CASRPQGETQYF.

The gene calls are TRBV6-2 or TRBV6-3 and TRBJ2-1; 10 bases are a match to TRBD1. V lost 6 bases and J lost 4; bases outside the gene matches: 9. The length of the CDR3 is 16 residues. Germline values: CDR1 MNHEY, CDR2 SVGEGT. DNA of the CDR3: TGTGCCAGCAGCCGCTATGACAGGGGGCAGTACAATGAGCAGTTCTTC. Encoded protein: CASSRYDRGQYNEQFF.

The V gene is TRBV19, the J gene TRBJ2-7; D uncertain. Germline CDR1 LNHDA, CDR2 SQIVND (reference sequence). V was pared by 1 base and J by 0 bases, with 10 bases between. The CDR3 runs to 15 residues. This CDR3 reads CASSIAWTSSYEQYF. The CDR3 nucleotides read TGTGCCAGTAGTATAGCATGGACCAGCTCCTACGAGCAGTACTTC.

V usage is TRBV14 and J usage is TRBJ2-4, with TRBD2 as a possible D gene (5 bases). Trimming shortened V by 1 base and J by 10 bases, and 11 bases separated the two germline ends. This CDR3 is built from 13 residues. Germline V CDR1 and CDR2: SGHDN, FVKESK. CDR3 in amino acids: CASSQGNRGIQYF. DNA for the CDR3: TGTGCCAGCAGCCAAGGGAACCGCGGGATTCAGTACTTC. Combining the CDR3 with reference TRBV14 and TRBJ2-4 gives the whole variable domain EAGVTQFPSHSVIEKGQTVTLRCDPISGHDNLYWYRRVMGKEIKFLLHFVKESKQDESGMPNNRFLAERTGGTYSTLKVQPAELEDSGVYFCASSQGNRGIQYFGAGTRLSVL.

This chain links TRBV12-3 or TRBV12-4 with TRBJ2-7; perhaps TRBD2 as D (7 bases). CDR3 length: 15 amino acids. The V and J ends lost 6 bases and 6 bases respectively, with 21 bases between them. The CDR3 DNA sequence: TGTGCCAGCAGCCCACAAGGGGGAGGGTTGGGCGAGCAGTACTTC. Its translation: CASSPQGGGLGEQYF.

This clonotype came up a few times. The gene calls are TRBV4-3 and TRBJ2-4, with 8 positions matching TRBD2. Germline CDR1 LGHNA, CDR2 YSLEER. This CDR3 contains 16 residues. V gave up 1 base and J gave up 5 bases; unmatched junction bases: 7. As DNA, the CDR3 is TGCGCCAGCAGCCAAGGGCTTAGCGGGAACGAAAACATTCAGTACTTC. It encodes CASSQGLSGNENIQYF.

This clonotype was seen only a few times. The chain combines TRBV7-2 with TRBJ1-2; D is uncertain. The CDR3 is 14 residues long. Germline assignment: CDR1 SGHTA and CDR2 FQGNSA. V lost 0 bases and J 8 bases, leaving 13 bases between the germline ends. CDR3 nucleotide sequence: TGTGCCAGCAGCTTAGCGAGGGCAGGCTGGGGCTACACCTTC. It yields the protein CASSLARAGWGYTF. The variable domain in full, completed from reference TRBV7-2 and TRBJ1-2, reads GAGVSQSPSNKVTEKGKDVELRCDPISGHTALYWYRQSLGQGLEFLIYFQGNSAPDKSGLPSDRFSAERTGGSVSTLTIQRTQQEDSAVYLCASSLARAGWGYTFGSGTRLTVV.

The gene calls are TRBV20-1 and TRBJ2-3, with TRBD2 matching over 7 bases. CDR3 length: 17 amino acids. The germline V gene encodes CDR1 DFQATT and CDR2 SNEGSKA (reference sequence). Trimming cost V 1 base and J 2 bases; bases outside gene matches: 12. The CDR3 DNA reads TGCAGTGCTAGAGCTCCCTTAGCGGGTTCCCACACAGATACGCAGTATTTT. It codes for CSARAPLAGSHTDTQYF.

Only a few counts were recorded for this clonotype. This chain connects TRBV3-1 to TRBJ1-5; weak D call: TRBD1 (6 bases). The CDR3 is 14 amino acids. Trimming left V 3 bases short and J 2 bases short, with 8 bases between. Germline loops: CDR1 LGHDT, CDR2 YNNKEL (reference sequence). The CDR3 sequence: CASSHRGGNQPQHF. In nucleotides, the CDR3 is TGTGCCAGCAGCCACAGGGGAGGCAATCAGCCCCAGCATTTT.

The V gene is TRBV4-1, the J gene TRBJ2-7, with TRBD2 identical over 8 bases. V lost 0 bases, J lost 7 bases, and 11 bases stayed unmatched. Germline CDR1 MGHRA, CDR2 YSYEKL. CDR3 length: 16 amino acids. The CDR3 region has the DNA TGCGCCAGCAGCCAAGATCTGAGGACTAGCCTTCAGGAGCAGTACTTC. Translating gives CASSQDLRTSLQEQYF.

V gene TRBV5-1 combines with J gene TRBJ2-1, with 10 positions matching TRBD2. CDR3 length equals 15 residues. Germline V gene sequence: CDR1 SGHRS, CDR2 YFSETQ. The V and J ends lost 4 bases and 5 bases, in that order; junction bases with no gene match: 6. Here the CDR3 DNA reads TGCGCCAGCAGCCCGGGACTAGCGCCCAACAATGAGCAGTTCTTC. This codes for CASSPGLAPNNEQFF.

V usage is TRBV15 and J usage is TRBJ1-6; D is perhaps TRBD1 (5 bases). The V and J ends lost 6 bases and 7 bases respectively, with 13 bases between them. The germline V gene encodes CDR1 LNHNV and CDR2 YYDKDF (reference sequence). This CDR3 comprises 14 residues. The CDR3 nucleotides are TGTGCCACCAGAGATGACAGCGAGAATTCACCCCTCCACTTT. This encodes CATRDDSENSPLHF.

At least ten counts were recorded for this clonotype. The V gene is TRBV7-9, the J gene TRBJ2-1; TRBD2 might be the D (6 bases). CDR3 length: 16 amino acids. V was pared by 4 bases and J by 0 bases, with 13 bases between. Germline CDR1 reads SEHNR; CDR2 reads FQNEAQ (reference sequence). The CDR3 reads CASSSRDGSSYNEQFF. The DNA for the CDR3 is TGTGCCAGCAGCTCTCGGGACGGGAGCTCCTACAATGAGCAGTTCTTC.

The table lists this clonotype with a few counts. The chain has TRBV4-1 and TRBJ1-1, with 7 positions matching TRBD1. Trimming removed 6 bases from V and 0 bases from J; junction bases left unmatched: 7. The V gene's germline CDR1 is MGHRA and CDR2 YSYEKL. This CDR3 is built from 15 residues. The CDR3 DNA reads as TGCGCCAGCAGGGGAGGGGGCGGCATGAACACTGAAGCTTTCTTT. Translated: CASRGGGGMNTEAFF.

The chain couples TRBV12-3 or TRBV12-4 to TRBJ2-7; D might be TRBD2 (5 bases). The CDR3 extends over 15 amino acids. Trimming took 3 bases from V and 0 from J, leaving 12 bases between them. For the CDR3, the DNA is TGTGCCAGCAGTTTTGTCGGCGGGCTCTCCTACGAGCAGTACTTC. Residues: CASSFVGGLSYEQYF.

Many counts were recorded for this clonotype. This sequence joins TRBV7-8 and TRBJ2-5, with D maybe TRBD2 (6 bases). Germline assignment: CDR1 SGHVS and CDR2 FQNEAQ. V lost 4 bases and J 2 bases, leaving 23 bases between the germline ends. CDR3 length: 18 residues. The CDR3 nucleotides are TGTGCCAGCAGCTCTAGCAGGTGGACTATCGGCTATCAAGAGACCCAGTACTTC. This sequence encodes CASSSSRWTIGYQETQYF.

The chain is built from TRBV18 and TRBJ2-7, with D maybe TRBD1 (5 bases). Germline V gene sequence: CDR1 KGHSH, CDR2 LQKENI. The CDR3 covers 14 residues. V lost 4 bases and J lost 1, with 11 bases in between. As DNA, the CDR3 is TGTGCCAGCTCACAATCCGACAGTTCCTACGAGCAGTACTTC. This translates into CASSQSDSSYEQYF.